A single sample gave rise to the 5 T cell receptor beta chains below, sequenced in a study of response to subunit inactivated influenza vaccine. TCRdb re-analysed the RT-PCR reads in MiXCR, keeping a single row per CDR3 protein. The table includes approximately 520,000 distinct CDR3 sequences, 16% detected once. Sequencing used CD4+ T cells sorted from PBMCs, obtained approximately 25 months after vaccination. All receptors come from a man aged 45 to 70 who received an inactivated influenza vaccine.

This clonotype was seen repeatedly, ten times or more. The CDR3 sequence is CASSLRGRGNQPQHF. CDR3 sequence (DNA): TGTGCCAGCAGCCTTAGGGGTCGGGGCAATCAGCCCCAGCATTTT. The gene calls are TRBV7-2 and TRBJ1-5, with a tentative D call TRBD1 (5 bases). The CDR3 has 15 residues. V was clipped by 5 bases and J by 2 bases, with 13 bases between them. Germline assignment: CDR1 SGHTA and CDR2 FQGNSA.

This clonotype was found a few times. The V call is TRBV28, the J call TRBJ2-7, with 10 bases aligning to TRBD2. This CDR3 is 21 amino acids long. The V gene end was trimmed by 2 bases and the J gene end by 0 bases; junction bases not matched to a gene: 19. The germline V gene encodes CDR1 MDHEN and CDR2 SYDVKM. The CDR3 nucleotides are TGTGCCAGCAGTTTAGGGGGCATGGTAGCGGGAGGCCTTAACTCCTCCTACGAGCAGTACTTC. Its translation: CASSLGGMVAGGLNSSYEQYF.

The J gene is TRBJ2-1, the V gene TRBV28; the match to TRBD2 covers 8 bases. This CDR3 has 15 residues. Trimming removed 7 bases from V and 2 bases from J; junction bases left unmatched: 7. Germline CDR1 and CDR2: MDHEN and SYDVKM. DNA of the CDR3: TGTGCCAGCAAACCGCCGGGACTAGCCTACAATGAGCAGTTCTTC. This translates into CASKPPGLAYNEQFF.

This clonotype was seen more than once but under ten times. This chain connects TRBV29-1 to TRBJ2-5, with D unclear. The CDR3 length is 13 residues. V was trimmed by 3 bases and J by 4 bases, leaving 12 bases between them. Germline values: CDR1 SQVTM, CDR2 ANQGSEA. In nucleotides, the CDR3 is TGCAGCGTTGAGGCCTGGGAAGGAGAGACCCAGTACTTC. Its translation is CSVEAWEGETQYF.

This clonotype was seen a handful of times. The rearrangement links TRBV20-1 to TRBJ2-5; the match to TRBD1 covers 7 bases. This CDR3 comprises 14 residues. CDR1 is DFQATT and CDR2 is SNEGSKA in the germline V gene (reference sequence). CDR3 amino acids: CSGFWAGGQETQYF. The CDR3, as DNA: TGCAGCGGGTTTTGGGCAGGGGGCCAAGAGACCCAGTACTTC.